A single sample is the source of the 2 T cell receptor beta chains below, sequenced in a study of CD8 T cells in ankylosing spondylitis. One entry per CDR3 protein, called by TCRdb with MiXCR from the 5' RACE reads. The sample includes approximately 240,000 distinct CDR3 sequences, approximately 24% of them seen just once. The sample was blood, either unsorted or a sorted T cell fraction (not recorded which). Receptors were obtained from a male donor with ankylosing spondylitis or in good health (not recorded which).

The chain recombines TRBV2 with TRBJ1-1, with a weak D call TRBD1 (6 bases). The V gene lost 3 bases and the J gene lost 4 bases, with 12 bases spanning the gap. The germline gives CDR1 SNHLY, CDR2 FYNNEI. The CDR3 has 14 amino acids. CDR3 in amino acids: CASSDGGQLTEAFF. In DNA, the CDR3 is TGTGCCAGCAGTGATGGGGGGCAACTCACTGAAGCTTTCTTT.

This clonotype occurred many times. The gene calls are TRBV11-1 and TRBJ2-7; a weak D match, TRBD1 (5 bases). V lost 3 bases to trimming and J lost 10 bases, with 13 bases between them. The CDR3 is made up of 12 amino acids. Germline V gene data show CDR1 as SGHAT and CDR2 as FQDESV (reference sequence). The DNA of the CDR3 is TGTGCCAGCAGCTTTGGTCTAGGGGATCAGTACTTC. Amino acids: CASSFGLGDQYF. Filled out from reference TRBV11-1 and TRBJ2-7, the complete variable domain reads EAEVAQSPRYKITEKSQAVAFWCDPISGHATLYWYRQILGQGPELLVQFQDESVVDDSQLPKDRFSAERLKGVDSTLKIQPAELGDSAMYLCASSFGLGDQYFGPGTRLTVT.